This is a list of T cell receptor beta chains from one sample in a study of cytomegalovirus exposure and HLA in healthy donors. The repertoire was sequenced with immunoSEQ multiplex PCR; TCRdb's copy has only in-frame clones and lacks some. The sample contains fewer than 250,000 clones, roughly 79% of which appear only once. The specimen was PBMCs. The receptor set was obtained from a male donor in good health and CMV-seronegative. Both conserved end residues are part of each CDR3. Each record gives: clone size, D gene, J gene, V gene, CDR3 DNA, CDR3 protein. D genes are given only for firm matches. Size tells how often a clone was seen (once, few, many) or the class of an expanded clone, and some rows leave it out.

>-|-|TRBJ1-2|TRBV9
TGTGCCAGCAGCTCAGTGGGGGGGCAGGCTGTAGTCGTCGGCTACACCTTC
CASSSVGGQAVVVGYTF
>-|-|TRBJ2-6|TRBV2
TGTGCCAGCAGTGAGGGACGGAGGGTCTCTGGGGCCAACGTCCTGACTTTC
CASSEGRRVSGANVLTF
>-|TRBD2|TRBJ2-1|TRBV11-3
TGTGCCAGCAGCATCAGGGAGGGCCTCTACAATGAGCAGTTCTTC
CASSIREGLYNEQFF
>-|TRBD2|TRBJ2-5|TRBV5-6
TGTGCCAGCAGCTTAGGGACTAGCGGCCGGGAGACCCAGTACTTC
CASSLGTSGRETQYF
>-|-|TRBJ1-1|TRBV5-1
TGCGCCAGCCGCGCCGAGGACACTGAAGCTTTCTTT
CASRAEDTEAFF
>-|-|TRBJ1-1|TRBV4-3
TGCGCCAGCGCACAAGGGCTACAGGGTGTCACTGAAGCTTTCTTT
CASAQGLQGVTEAFF
>-|TRBD1|TRBJ2-5|TRBV7-2
TGTGCCAGCAGCTCAGGGGGACAGTACGAGACCCAGTACTTC
CASSSGGQYETQYF
>-|-|TRBJ2-5|TRBV7-2
TGTGCCAGCAGCTTTCCCGACAGACAAGAGACCCAGTACTTC
CASSFPDRQETQYF
>few|TRBD1|TRBJ2-1|TRBV7-2
TGTGCCAGCAGCTCCACACAGGGGGTTGGCCCCAATGAGCAGTTCTTC
CASSSTQGVGPNEQFF
>few|-|TRBJ1-2|TRBV30
TGTGCCTGGAGTGGGTCCGGGGGGCGCAGGTATGGCTACACCTTC
CAWSGSGGRRYGYTF
>-|TRBD2|TRBJ2-1|TRBV14
TGTGCCAGCAGCCATAGGCGACTAGCGGGAGACAATGAGCAGTTCTTC
CASSHRRLAGDNEQFF
>-|-|TRBJ2-7|TRBV18
TGTGCCAGCTCACCACTCCCCCCGCGACAGGACCTCTCCTACGAGCAGTACTTC
CASSPLPPRQDLSYEQYF
>-|TRBD1|TRBJ2-7|TRBV29-1
TGCAGCGCGAAGGAAACGACAGGGAGCTCCTACGAGCAGTACTTC
CSAKETTGSSYEQYF
>-|TRBD1|TRBJ2-5|TRBV6-6
TGTGCCAGCAGTTATCAGACAGGGCAAGAGACCCAGTACTTC
CASSYQTGQETQYF
>few|-|TRBJ2-1|TRBV5-4
TGTGCCAGCAGTGACTTCGGTAGGGGTGAGCAGTTCTTC
CASSDFGRGEQFF
>-|-|TRBJ1-1|TRBV28
TGTGCCAGCACTTCTCCAGGACACAACACTGAAGCTTTCTTT
CASTSPGHNTEAFF
>-|TRBD1|TRBJ2-1|TRBV19
TGTGCCAGTCGAACAGGGGCTGAGCAGTTCTTC
CASRTGAEQFF
>-|-|TRBJ1-2|TRBV6-4
TGTGCCAGCAGTGAAGAACTCGGACAGCCCTATGGCTACACCTTC
CASSEELGQPYGYTF
>once|-|TRBJ1-1|TRBV27
TGTGCCAGCAGAACTTTACAGGGACTGAACACTGAAGCTTTCTTT
CASRTLQGLNTEAFF
>-|TRBD2|TRBJ2-1|TRBV27
TGTGCCAGCAGCGCGGCGGGAGGACGCGAGCAGTTCTTC
CASSAAGGREQFF
>-|TRBD2|TRBJ2-7|TRBV15
TGTGCCACCAGCGAGGGACTAGCGGATTACGAGCAGTACTTC
CATSEGLADYEQYF
>-|TRBD1|TRBJ1-2|TRBV19
TGTGCCAGTAGTGACCCGCGGGACAGGGGCGCCAAAGTCTATGGCTACACCTTC
CASSDPRDRGAKVYGYTF
>-|-|TRBJ2-7|TRBV29-1
TGCAGCGTTGCCCAAGGGGACGAGCAGTACTTC
CSVAQGDEQYF
>-|-|TRBJ1-5|TRBV27
TGTGCCAGCCGGGGTCTGGGTGGCAATCAGCCCCAGCATTTT
CASRGLGGNQPQHF
>-|-|TRBJ1-2|TRBV9
TGTGCCAGCAGCTCGACAGGCCACTATGGCTACACCTTC
CASSSTGHYGYTF
>-|-|TRBJ1-1|TRBV11-2
TGTGCCAGCAGCTTAGTTCTCTGGGAGGACACTGAAGCTTTCTTT
CASSLVLWEDTEAFF
>-|-|TRBJ2-5|TRBV6-5
TGTGCCAGCAGTTACTCCGGCGGGGACCCGTTGTGGACCCAGTACTTC
CASSYSGGDPLWTQYF
>-|TRBD1|TRBJ1-4|TRBV19
TGTGCCAGTAGTCTGGGACAGGGTAATGAAAAACTGTTTTTT
CASSLGQGNEKLFF
>-|-|TRBJ2-1|TRBV25-1
TGTGCCAGCAGTGATTTTGGTCGGGGGAATGAGCAGTTCTTC
CASSDFGRGNEQFF
>-|TRBD2|TRBJ2-1|TRBV2
TGTGCCAGCAGTACGGGACTAGTTTTCAATGAGCAGTTCTTC
CASSTGLVFNEQFF
>-|TRBD2|TRBJ2-1|TRBV4-3
TGCGCCAGCAGCCAAGCTAGCGGGGGGGCGGGGAATGAGCAGTTCTTC
CASSQASGGAGNEQFF
>once|TRBD1|TRBJ1-2|TRBV9
TGTGCCAGCAGCGCTCCCGGAGGGGGGACAGCTAACTATGGCTACACCTTC
CASSAPGGGTANYGYTF
>few|TRBD1|TRBJ1-5|TRBV7-6
TGTGCCAGCAGCAGTGGGACAGGGGCTGGTCAGCCCCAGCATTTT
CASSSGTGAGQPQHF
>-|-|TRBJ2-1|TRBV27
TGTGCCAGCAGACCGCGGGACCGGTCGGGTAATGAGCAGTTCTTC
CASRPRDRSGNEQFF
>-|TRBD1|TRBJ2-7|TRBV5-6
TGTGCCAGCAGCTTCATGGGACAGGGGGATGACTACGAGCAGTACTTC
CASSFMGQGDDYEQYF
>-|TRBD1|TRBJ1-1|TRBV11-2
TGTGCCAGCAGTTTCGGACAGGGGGGAACTGAAGCTTTCTTT
CASSFGQGGTEAFF
>-|-|TRBJ1-3|TRBV9
TGTGCCAGCAGCGTGCAGGGCTCTGGAAACACCATATATTTT
CASSVQGSGNTIYF
>-|-|TRBJ1-4|TRBV2
TGTGCCAGCAGTAATCGGGGGGGAGATAATGAAAAACTGTTTTTT
CASSNRGGDNEKLFF
>-|TRBD2|TRBJ2-1|TRBV6-5
TGTGCCAGCAGTAAACTAGCGGGAGGATACAATGAGCAGTTCTTC
CASSKLAGGYNEQFF
>-|-|TRBJ1-3|TRBV19
TGTGCCAGTAGTATTAACTCTGGAAACACCATATATTTT
CASSINSGNTIYF
>once|-|TRBJ2-5|TRBV9
TGTGCCAGCAGCGTATCCAGGGTCCAAGAGACCCAGTACTTC
CASSVSRVQETQYF
>-|TRBD1|TRBJ2-1|TRBV5-4
TGTGCCAGCAGCCCCCGGGACAGGGGAATGTACTACAATGAGCAGTTCTTC
CASSPRDRGMYYNEQFF
>-|TRBD2|TRBJ2-1|TRBV4-1
TGCGCCAGCAGCCAACAACCGGGACTAGCGGGAGGGATAGATGAGCAGTTCTTC
CASSQQPGLAGGIDEQFF
>-|-|TRBJ1-1|TRBV28
TGTGCCAGCAGCCCCCGACGGGCTGAAGCTTTCTTT
CASSPRRAEAFF
>-|-|TRBJ1-3|TRBV4-2
TGTGCCAGCAGCCAACTGGACGGGGGACTCGGAAACACCATATATTTT
CASSQLDGGLGNTIYF
>-|-|TRBJ1-2|TRBV5-1
TGCGCCAGCAGTTTTAACCCGGGACAATTTTTTGGCTACACCTTC
CASSFNPGQFFGYTF
>-|-|TRBJ1-1|TRBV7-8
TGTGCCAGCAGCCCGCCGAGACAATTCACTGAAGCTTTCTTT
CASSPPRQFTEAFF
>-|-|TRBJ2-1|TRBV6-5
TGTGCCAGCAGTTACTCGTCTGAGAGGAATGAGCAGTTCTTC
CASSYSSERNEQFF
>-|TRBD1|TRBJ1-2|TRBV28
TGTGCCAGCAGCCGGACCTCGACAGGGAAGGCGGGCTACACCTTC
CASSRTSTGKAGYTF
>-|-|TRBJ2-1|TRBV27
TGTGCCAGCAGTTTGTGGGGACCAGGGGTCAATGAGCAGTTCTTC
CASSLWGPGVNEQFF
>-|-|TRBJ2-2|TRBV7-3
TGTGCCAGCAGCTTAACAGGGGTCCGGACAGCCTCCACCGGGGAGCTGTTTTTT
CASSLTGVRTASTGELFF
>-|TRBD2|TRBJ2-7|TRBV27
TGTGCCAGCAGTTCCATACTAGCGGGAGGGCCCTACGAGCAGTACTTC
CASSSILAGGPYEQYF
>-|-|TRBJ2-1|TRBV29-1
TGCAGCGTTGAAGATCGAGTGAATGAGCAGTTCTTC
CSVEDRVNEQFF
>-|-|TRBJ2-5|TRBV5-4
TGTGCCAGCAGCTCCCAGGGGAGACAGACCCAGTACTTC
CASSSQGRQTQYF
>-|-|TRBJ1-2|TRBV19
TGTGCCAGTAGCCAGGGGACCTATGGCTACACCTTC
CASSQGTYGYTF
>-|-|TRBJ1-1|TRBV7-9
TGTGCCAGCAGCCCAATAGCGGCGGGGGGTGAAGCTTTCTTT
CASSPIAAGGEAFF
>-|-|TRBJ2-5|TRBV7-2
TGTGCCAGCAGCTTAGGTGGGGGCTTCCAAGAGACCCAGTACTTC
CASSLGGGFQETQYF